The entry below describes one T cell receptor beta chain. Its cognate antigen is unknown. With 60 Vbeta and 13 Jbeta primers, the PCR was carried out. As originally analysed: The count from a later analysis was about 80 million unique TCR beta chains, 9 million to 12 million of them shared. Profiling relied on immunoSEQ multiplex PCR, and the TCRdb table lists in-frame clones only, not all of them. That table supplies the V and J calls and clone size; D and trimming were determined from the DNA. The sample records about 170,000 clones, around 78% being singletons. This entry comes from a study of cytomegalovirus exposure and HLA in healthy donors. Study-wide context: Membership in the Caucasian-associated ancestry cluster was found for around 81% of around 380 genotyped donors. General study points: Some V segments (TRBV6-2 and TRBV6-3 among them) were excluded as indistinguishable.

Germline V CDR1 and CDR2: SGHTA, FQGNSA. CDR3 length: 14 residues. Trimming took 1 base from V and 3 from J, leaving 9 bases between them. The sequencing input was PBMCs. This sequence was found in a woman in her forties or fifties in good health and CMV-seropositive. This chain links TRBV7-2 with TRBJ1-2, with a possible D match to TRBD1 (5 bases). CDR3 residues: CASSLGVRDYGYTF. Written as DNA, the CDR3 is TGTGCCAGCAGCTTAGGAGTCAGGGACTATGGCTACACCTTC.